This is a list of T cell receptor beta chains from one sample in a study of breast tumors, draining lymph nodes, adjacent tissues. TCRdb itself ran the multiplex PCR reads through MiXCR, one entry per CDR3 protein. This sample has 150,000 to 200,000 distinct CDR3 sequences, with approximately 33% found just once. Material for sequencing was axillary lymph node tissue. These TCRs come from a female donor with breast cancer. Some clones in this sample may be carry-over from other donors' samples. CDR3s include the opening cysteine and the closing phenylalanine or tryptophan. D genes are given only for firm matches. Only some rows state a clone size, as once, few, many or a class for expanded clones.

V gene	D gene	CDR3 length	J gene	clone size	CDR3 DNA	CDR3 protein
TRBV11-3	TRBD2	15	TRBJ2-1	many	TGTGCCAGCAGCTTAGTACCCACTAGCGTTGGAGAGCAGTTCTTC	CASSLVPTSVGEQFF
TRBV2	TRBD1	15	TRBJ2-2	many	TGTGCCAGCAGTGAAACTCAGGGGGCTGGCGGGGAGCTGTTTTTT	CASSETQGAGGELFF
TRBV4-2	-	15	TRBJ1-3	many	TGTGCCAGCAGCCAAGCAGCGGCCTCTGGAAACACCATATATTTT	CASSQAAASGNTIYF
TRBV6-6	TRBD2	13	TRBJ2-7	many	TGTGCCAGCAGCAAGACTAGCGGTTACGAGCAGTACTTC	CASSKTSGYEQYF
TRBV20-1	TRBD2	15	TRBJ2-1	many	TGCAGTGCTGCTCCGGCTAGCGGGGTACGAGGTGAGCAGTTCTTC	CSAAPASGVRGEQFF
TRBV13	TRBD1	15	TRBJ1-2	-	TGTGCCAGCAGCTTATCGACAGGGGGCGCGGGCGGCTACACCTTC	CASSLSTGGAGGYTF
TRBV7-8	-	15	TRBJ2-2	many	TGTGCCAGCAGCTCCTCAGGACCTCTCACCGGGGAGCTGTTTTTT	CASSSSGPLTGELFF
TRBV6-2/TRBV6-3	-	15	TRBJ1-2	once	TGTGCCAGCAGTCACGGGGGGGCATCTAACTATGGCTACATCTTC	CASSHGGASNYGYIF
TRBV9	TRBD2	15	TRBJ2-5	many	TGTGCCAGCAGCGTAGCGGGGGGGCGGGCGGAGACCCAGTACTTC	CASSVAGGRAETQYF
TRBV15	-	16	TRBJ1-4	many	TGTGCCACCAGCCTTTTATACGGGTCAACTAATGAAAAACTGTTTTTT	CATSLLYGSTNEKLFF
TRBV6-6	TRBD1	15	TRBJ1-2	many	TGTGCCAGCAGATTCCCGGGACAGTCTAACTATGGCTACACCTTC	CASRFPGQSNYGYTF
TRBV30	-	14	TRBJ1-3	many	TGTGCCTGGAGTGTCGTCAGGGGCCCAAACACCATATATTTT	CAWSVVRGPNTIYF
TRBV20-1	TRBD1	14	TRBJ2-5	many	TGCAGTGCGGTTACGGACAGGGCGAAGGAGACCCAGTACTTC	CSAVTDRAKETQYF
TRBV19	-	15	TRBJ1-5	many	TGTGCCAGTAGTATAGAGGGGCGAGGAAATCAGCCCCAGCATTTT	CASSIEGRGNQPQHF
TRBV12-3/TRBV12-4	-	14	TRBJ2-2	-	TGTGCCAGCAGTTTCGTAGGGACCTGGGGGGAGCTGTTTTTT	CASSFVGTWGELFF
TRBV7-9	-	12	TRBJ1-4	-	TGTGCCTCTCGGACAGATGATGAAAAACTGTTTTTT	CASRTDDEKLFF
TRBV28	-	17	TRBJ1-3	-	TGTGCCAGCACCACAACAGCGAGGGGTTTAGGCGGAAACACCATATATTTT	CASTTTARGLGGNTIYF
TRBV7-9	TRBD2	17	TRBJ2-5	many	TGTGCCAGCAGCTGGGCGACTAGCGGGGGGGCCCAGGAGACCCAGTACTTC	CASSWATSGGAQETQYF
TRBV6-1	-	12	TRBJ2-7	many	TGTGCCAGCAGTGGAGGGGATTACGAGCAGTACTTC	CASSGGDYEQYF
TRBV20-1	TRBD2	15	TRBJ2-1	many	TGCAGTGCTCCCCGGCAGGGACTAGCGGGAAATGAGCAGTTCTTC	CSAPRQGLAGNEQFF
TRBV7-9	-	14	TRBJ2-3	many	TGTGCCAGCAGCCTGACGAAGCGCACAGATACGCAGTATTTT	CASSLTKRTDTQYF
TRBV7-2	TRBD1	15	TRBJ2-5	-	TGTGCCAGCAGCTTAATGACAGGGCCCAATCAGCCCCAGTACTTC	CASSLMTGPNQPQYF
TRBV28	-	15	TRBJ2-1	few	TGTGCCAGTAGTGGATGGGGGAGCTCCTACAATGAGCAGTTCTTC	CASSGWGSSYNEQFF
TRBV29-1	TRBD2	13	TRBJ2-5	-	TGCAGCGCCGACTCTAGCGGGATGAAGACCCAGTACTTC	CSADSSGMKTQYF
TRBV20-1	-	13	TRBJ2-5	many	TGCAGTGCTAGAGAGGCCCCCCTAGAGACCCAGTACTTC	CSAREAPLETQYF
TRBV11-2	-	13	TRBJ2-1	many	TGTGCCAGCAGCCCCGGTGCCCTCAATGAGCAGTTCTTC	CASSPGALNEQFF
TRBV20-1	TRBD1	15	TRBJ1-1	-	TGCAGTGCTAGTTATCAGGGGGCCATGAACACTGAAGCTTTCTTT	CSASYQGAMNTEAFF
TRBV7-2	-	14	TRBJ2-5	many	TGTGCCAGCAGCGCCGGGATTTTTCAAGAGACCCAGTACTTC	CASSAGIFQETQYF
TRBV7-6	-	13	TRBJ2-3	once	TGCGCCAGCAGCTTAGAAGGGTCGGGTACGCGGTATTTT	CASSLEGSGTRYF
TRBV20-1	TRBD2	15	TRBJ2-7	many	TGCAGTGCTAGAGCTAGGACTAGCTTTACCTACGAGCAGTACTTC	CSARARTSFTYEQYF
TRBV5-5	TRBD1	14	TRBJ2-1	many	TGTGCCAGCAGTCCTGGGACAGGGATAAATGAGCAGTTCTTC	CASSPGTGINEQFF
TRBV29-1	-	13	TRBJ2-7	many	TGCAGCGTTGAGAAGGGGTCAAGCTACGAGCAGTACTTC	CSVEKGSSYEQYF
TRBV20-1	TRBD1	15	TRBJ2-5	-	TGCAGTGCTAGGCACTCGGGACAGGGGGTGGAGACCCAGCACTTC	CSARHSGQGVETQHF
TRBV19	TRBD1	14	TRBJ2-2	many	TGTGCCAGCCGGGACAGAAGTTACACCGGGGAGCTGTTTTTT	CASRDRSYTGELFF
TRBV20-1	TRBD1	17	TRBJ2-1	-	TGCAGTGCTAGAGAACAGGGGGGCCTTAGCTCCTACAATGAGCAGTTCTTC	CSAREQGGLSSYNEQFF
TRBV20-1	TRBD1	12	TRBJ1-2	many	TGCAGTGCTAGGGGACAGAACTATGGCTACACCTTC	CSARGQNYGYTF
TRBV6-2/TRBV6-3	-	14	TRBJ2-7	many	TGTGCCAGCAGTCACTCGGGTCCGGGCTACGAGCAGTACTTC	CASSHSGPGYEQYF
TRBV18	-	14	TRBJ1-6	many	TGTGCCAGCTCACCAAACAGGGAAAATTCACCCCTCCACTTT	CASSPNRENSPLHF
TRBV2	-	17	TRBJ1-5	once	TGTGCCAGCAGTGAAGCGGGGGCAGTACCCCGGAGGGAGACCCAGCATTTT	CASSEAGAVPRRETQHF
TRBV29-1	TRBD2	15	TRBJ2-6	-	TGCAGCGTTGGACTAGCGGGGGCCGGGGCCAACGTCCTGACTTTC	CSVGLAGAGANVLTF
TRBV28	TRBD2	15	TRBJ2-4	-	TGTGCCAGCAGCCGAGGTGGGAGCGGGAGAAACATTCAGTACTTC	CASSRGGSGRNIQYF
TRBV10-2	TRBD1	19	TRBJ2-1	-	TGCGCCAGCAGTGAACCTCCTACAGGGGGCGCGGGTCAAGGGTATGAGCAGTTCTTC	CASSEPPTGGAGQGYEQFF
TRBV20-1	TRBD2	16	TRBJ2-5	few	TGCAATGCTATCCCGCGGACTAGCGGGGGGGCAGAGACCCAGTACTTC	CNAIPRTSGGAETQYF
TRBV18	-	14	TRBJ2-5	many	TGTGCCAGCTCACCACGGGGCACCCAAGAGACCCAGTACTTC	CASSPRGTQETQYF
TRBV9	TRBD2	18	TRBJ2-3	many	TGTGCCAGCAGCCCAAGGACTAGCGGGGGGTTCCGGGCCGATACGCAGTATTTT	CASSPRTSGGFRADTQYF
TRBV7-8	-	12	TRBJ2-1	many	TGTGCCAGCAGCTTAAATATTCGGACGCAGTTCTTC	CASSLNIRTQFF
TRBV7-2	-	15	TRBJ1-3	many	TGTGCCAGCAGCTCCGACAGAGCCTCTGGAAACACCATATATTTT	CASSSDRASGNTIYF
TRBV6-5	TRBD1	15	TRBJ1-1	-	TGTGCCAGCGGTTACTCGACACAGGGGAGGACTGAAGCTTTCTTT	CASGYSTQGRTEAFF
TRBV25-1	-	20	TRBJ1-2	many	TGTGCCAGCAGTGAATTGGGTGGGGTCGGAACAGGTCTCCCAGACTATGGCTACACCTTC	CASSELGGVGTGLPDYGYTF
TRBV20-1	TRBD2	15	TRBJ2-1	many	TGCAGTGCTGGGGGAGCGGGGTCCTGGAGGAATGAGCAGTTCTTC	CSAGGAGSWRNEQFF
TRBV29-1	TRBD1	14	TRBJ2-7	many	TGCAGCGTTACCGGGACAGGGGTTTCCTACGAGCAGTACTTC	CSVTGTGVSYEQYF